These 26 T cell receptor beta chains were all obtained from the same sample, sequenced in a study of PD-1 blockade in classical Hodgkin lymphoma (TCRdb year 2020). Libraries were made using the immunoSEQ multiplex PCR assay. Here the immuneACCESS table is served through TCRdb, limited to in-frame sequences with V and J called. Missing clones are a known gap in these copies; in checked studies unresolved V genes cover under half, and the rest lacks a known reason. A total of 75,000 to 95,000 clones appear in this sample, 75% to 85% of them only once. The ten top clones hold about a sixth of the sample. What this sample's time point label stands for: cycle 4 day 1 (C4D1), after 6 weeks of nivolumab. All trial patients had relapsed after autologous stem cell transplantation, with cohorts A, B and C differing in prior brentuximab vedotin exposure. The source was peripheral blood mononuclear cells (PBMCs), collected before the fourth cycle of nivolumab. The receptors stem from a human donor with classical Hodgkin lymphoma.

Only one count was recorded for this clone. This chain joins TRBV9 and TRBJ2-5; no definite D call. The CDR3 extends over 15 amino acids. The germline V and J ends were trimmed by 5 bases and 0 bases, with 14 bases remaining between them. Per the germline V gene, CDR1 is SGDLS and CDR2 is YYNGEE. CDR3 protein: CASSLSQTYQETQYF. The CDR3 DNA sequence: TGTGCCAGCAGTTTATCGCAGACGTACCAAGAGACCCAGTACTTC.

The V call is TRBV15, the J call TRBJ1-1; 7 bases are shared with TRBD1. With V trimmed by 4 bases and J by 1 base, 3 bases remained unmatched. This CDR3 comprises 14 residues. Germline V gene data show CDR1 as LNHNV and CDR2 as YYDKDF (reference sequence). CDR3 DNA sequence: TGTGCCACCAGCACGGGACAGACGAACACTGAAGCTTTCTTT. Encoded protein: CATSTGQTNTEAFF.

This sequence joins TRBV5-4 and TRBJ2-2; 8 nucleotides match TRBD2. The length of the CDR3 is 17 residues. Unmatched junction bases numbered 12, after V lost 4 bases and J lost 4 bases. Germline V gene sequence: CDR1 SGHNT, CDR2 YYREEE (reference sequence). The CDR3 loop reads CASSPRGVLAGTGELFF. CDR3 in DNA: TGTGCCAGCAGCCCGCGGGGGGTACTAGCAGGCACCGGGGAGCTGTTTTTT. The variable domain in full, completed from reference TRBV5-4 and TRBJ2-2, reads ETGVTQSPTHLIKTRGQQVTLRCSSQSGHNTVSWYQQALGQGPQFIFQYYREEENGRGNFPPRFSGLQFPNYSSELNVNALELDDSALYLCASSPRGVLAGTGELFFGEGSRLTVL.

This clone was counted between two and nine times. V and J are TRBV7-9 and TRBJ2-2, with 8 bases identical to TRBD2. Germline assignment: CDR1 SEHNR and CDR2 FQNEAQ (reference sequence). This CDR3 contains 16 residues. Trimming took 1 base from V and 5 from J; bases not matched to a gene: 6. CDR3 in amino acids: CASSLVSLAGTGELFF. In DNA, the CDR3 is TGTGCCAGCAGCTTAGTGTCGCTAGCGGGTACCGGGGAGCTGTTTTTT.

The chain employs TRBV11-2 and TRBJ2-1; no clear D. Germline V gene data show CDR1 as SGHAT and CDR2 as FQNNGV. V was trimmed by 3 bases and J by 3 bases, leaving 9 bases between them. The CDR3 runs 14 residues. The CDR3 spells CASSFGSGYNEQFF. In nucleotides, the CDR3 is TGTGCCAGCAGCTTCGGGTCCGGCTACAATGAGCAGTTCTTC.

This chain links TRBV14 with TRBJ2-7, with a weak D call TRBD2 (6 bases). The length of the CDR3 is 13 residues. CDR1 is SGHDN and CDR2 is FVKESK in the germline V gene. Trimming left V 2 bases short and J 7 bases short, with 12 bases between. CDR3 residues: CASSQQTSLEQYF. The CDR3 nucleotides read TGTGCCAGCAGCCAACAAACTAGCCTAGAGCAGTACTTC.

The chain combines TRBV27 with TRBJ2-3; D ambiguous. In germline, CDR1 is MNHEY, CDR2 SMNVEV (reference sequence). The CDR3 sequence is 11 residues long. The V end lost 3 bases, the J end lost 6 bases, and 4 bases lay between the germline ends. The CDR3 protein is CASSFHDTQYF. CDR3 sequence (DNA): TGTGCCAGCAGTTTTCACGATACGCAGTATTTT.

This clone appeared once. The CDR3 bases are TGCGCCAGCAGCGGAGGGGTGCTGGAGAACACTGAAGCTTTCTTT. As protein: CASSGGVLENTEAFF. This chain connects TRBV5-1 to TRBJ1-1; D perhaps matches TRBD1 (5 bases). The CDR3 runs 15 residues. Germline values: CDR1 SGHRS, CDR2 YFSETQ. Trimming left V 4 bases short and J 1 base short, with 14 bases between.

The CDR3 bases are TGTGCCACCAGCACTACAGGGGGCAGACTCTACTATGGCTACACCTTC. Encoded protein: CATSTTGGRLYYGYTF. V and J are TRBV15 and TRBJ1-2; TRBD1 matches at 9 bases. J lost 3 bases, V lost 4 bases, and 9 bases had no gene match. The CDR3 consists of 16 residues. Germline-derived CDR1 and CDR2 are LNHNV and YYDKDF (reference sequence).

This clone was counted only a few times. V usage is TRBV6-5 and J usage is TRBJ1-2; maybe TRBD1 (5 bases). CDR1 and CDR2 (germline): MNHEY, SVGAGI. V dropped 8 bases and J dropped 4 bases, with 11 bases sitting between them. The CDR3 length is 12 residues. The CDR3 DNA reads as TGTGCCAGCTGGGGGTTAGGCTATGGCTACACCTTC. This gives the protein CASWGLGYGYTF.

This rearrangement joins TRBV19 to TRBJ2-7; D unresolved. The CDR3 length is 14 residues. The V end lost 5 bases, the J end lost 4 bases, and 15 bases lay between the germline ends. The germline V gene has CDR1 LNHDA and CDR2 SQIVND (reference sequence). In DNA, the CDR3 is TGTGCCAGTAGTCCAGAGACTGGTCCGTACGAGCAGTACTTC. Translating gives CASSPETGPYEQYF.

This chain joins TRBV5-1 and TRBJ2-7; TRBD2 aligns across 10 bases. Germline assignment: CDR1 SGHRS and CDR2 YFSETQ. The CDR3 length is 17 residues. Trimming cost V 0 bases and J 6 bases; bases outside gene matches: 12. CDR3 in amino acids: CASSLGGRGTSAGEQYF. The DNA for the CDR3 is TGCGCCAGCAGCTTGGGGGGGCGAGGGACTAGCGCTGGCGAGCAGTACTTC.

The chain is built from TRBV2 and TRBJ2-7, with TRBD2 matching 10 bases. From germline, CDR1 is SNHLY and CDR2 FYNNEI. With 7 bases clipped from V and 6 bases from J, the junction kept 12 bases outside the gene matches. This CDR3 contains 15 residues. The CDR3 region has the DNA TGTGCCAGCACTCCCGTAGTAGCGGGGGGAACCGAGCAGTACTTC. It codes for CASTPVVAGGTEQYF.

This chain links TRBV5-1 with TRBJ2-1; 10 nucleotides align to TRBD1. The length of the CDR3 is 14 residues. The trim removed 0 bases at V and 10 bases at J, leaving 4 bases unmatched. In germline, CDR1 is SGHRS, CDR2 YFSETQ. Here the CDR3 reads CASSLDGTGDEQFF. As DNA, the CDR3 is TGCGCCAGCAGCTTGGATGGGACAGGGGACGAGCAGTTCTTC.

The sample holds one count of this clone. The CDR3 sequence is CASSLTSSFSSSYEQYF. CDR3 nucleotide sequence: TGTGCCAGCAGCTTAACCTCTAGCTTCTCGAGCTCCTACGAGCAGTACTTC. This chain connects TRBV7-7 to TRBJ2-7; tentatively, D is TRBD2 (5 bases). CDR3 length: 17 residues. Germline CDR1 reads SSHAT; CDR2 reads FNYEAQ (reference sequence). V dropped 2 bases and J dropped 0 bases, with 17 bases sitting between them.

The V gene is TRBV25-1, the J gene TRBJ2-7; tentatively, D is TRBD1 (5 bases). Germline CDR1 reads MGHDK; CDR2 reads SYGVNS. CDR3 length: 13 amino acids. V was trimmed by 4 bases and J by 6 bases, leaving 13 bases between them. CDR3 residues: CASSAQGKSEQYF. The CDR3 coding sequence is TGTGCCAGCAGTGCGCAGGGTAAGAGCGAGCAGTACTTC.

About this clone itself: The junction shows a germline mismatch at one end, possibly a read error. V gene TRBV14 combines with J gene TRBJ2-5, with 7 bases fitting TRBD2. The CDR3 has 15 residues. Per germline, CDR1 SGHDN and CDR2 FVKESK. The CDR3 bases are TGTGCCAGCAGCGGGGCGCTAGCGGTTGGGGAGACTCAGTACTTC. Protein sequence: CASSGALAVGETQYF.

V and J are TRBV7-6 and TRBJ2-1; 8 bases are shared with TRBD2. The CDR3 spans 15 residues. Germline CDR1 and CDR2: SGHVS and FNYEAQ. V shed 4 bases, J shed 9 bases, and the junction held 11 bases outside the gene matches. CDR3: CASSSQPGLAVEQFF. The CDR3 DNA reads as TGTGCCAGCAGCTCCCAACCCGGACTAGCTGTTGAGCAGTTCTTC.

The chain recombines TRBV29-1 with TRBJ2-5; 9 positions match TRBD1. The J call could be wrong; TRBJ2-7 is a better fit for the DNA end. The CDR3 has 17 amino acids. Germline CDR1 reads SQVTM; CDR2 reads ANQGSEA. CDR3 region: CSVGGDRANPPTYEQYF. CDR3 DNA sequence: TGCAGCGTTGGAGGGGACAGGGCAAATCCACCGACCTACGAGCAGTACTTC.

This chain links TRBV7-9 with TRBJ2-1; D might be TRBD2 (5 bases). V lost 4 bases, J lost 7 bases, and 14 bases lay in between. There are 14 residues in the CDR3. Germline lookup yields CDR1 SEHNR and CDR2 FQNEAQ (reference sequence). CDR3 sequence: CASSYGGRSNEQFF. CDR3 DNA: TGTGCCAGCAGCTACGGTGGGAGATCAAATGAGCAGTTCTTC.

The rearrangement links TRBV5-5 to TRBJ1-1; 12 nucleotides line up with TRBD1. Losses at the gene ends were 4 bases for V and 0 bases for J; bases not matched to a gene: 4. Germline lookup yields CDR1 SGHKS and CDR2 YYEKEE (reference sequence). This CDR3 has 16 amino acids. The CDR3 sequence is CASSQGTGGLNTEAFF. The CDR3 DNA reads TGTGCCAGCAGCCAAGGGACAGGGGGCTTGAACACTGAAGCTTTCTTT. Full variable domain (outside the CDR3, taken from reference TRBV5-5 and TRBJ1-1): DAGVTQSPTHLIKTRGQQVTLRCSPISGHKSVSWYQQVLGQGPQFIFQYYEKEERGRGNFPDRFSARQFPNYSSELNVNALLLGDSALYLCASSQGTGGLNTEAFFGQGTRLTVV.

This clone was seen only a few times. V is TRBV19 and J is TRBJ2-2; D could derive from TRBD1 or TRBD2 (6 bases each). Trimming cost V 7 bases and J 5 bases, with 14 bases left between them. CDR3 length: 14 residues. Looked up from germline, CDR1 is LNHDA and CDR2 is SQIVND (reference sequence). CDR3 DNA: TGTGCCAGTACCTGGGGGGCCAGAACCGGGGAGCTGTTTTTT. This sequence encodes CASTWGARTGELFF.

This sequence joins TRBV18 and TRBJ2-2; perhaps D is TRBD1 or TRBD2 (5 bases each). Looked up from germline, CDR1 is KGHSH and CDR2 is LQKENI. Trimming pared 1 base from V and 5 bases from J, leaving 11 bases between. The CDR3 is 15 amino acids. The CDR3 spells CASSPQGRGTGELFF. CDR3 DNA: TGTGCCAGCTCACCACAGGGGCGCGGGACCGGGGAGCTGTTTTTT.

A few counts support this clone. The chain employs TRBV5-6 and TRBJ1-2, with D unresolved. Per germline, CDR1 SGHDT and CDR2 YYEEEE. Trimming stripped 2 bases from V and 0 bases from J, with 11 bases between. There are 15 residues in the CDR3. The CDR3 spells CASSFIGRTNYGYTF. As DNA, the CDR3 is TGTGCCAGCAGCTTTATAGGGAGGACTAACTATGGCTACACCTTC. Variable domain in full (rest from reference TRBV5-6 and TRBJ1-2): DAGVTQSPTHLIKTRGQQVTLRCSPKSGHDTVSWYQQALGQGPQFIFQYYEEEERQRGNFPDRFSGHQFPNYSSELNVNALLLGDSALYLCASSFIGRTNYGYTFGSGTRLTVV.

CDR3 in amino acids: CASGTVQETQYF. In DNA, the CDR3 is TGCGCCAGCGGGACAGTCCAAGAGACCCAGTACTTC. This chain joins TRBV10-2 and TRBJ2-5, with TRBD1 identical over 7 bases. This CDR3 spans 12 amino acids. V shed 8 bases, J shed 1 base, and the junction held 1 base outside the gene matches. CDR1 and CDR2 from the germline V gene are WSHSY and SAAADI.

The chain couples TRBV5-6 to TRBJ2-5; 7 bases are a match to TRBD1. The germline gives CDR1 SGHDT, CDR2 YYEEEE. The CDR3 runs 13 residues. Trimming cost V 4 bases and J 6 bases; bases outside gene matches: 6. The CDR3 bases are TGTGCCAGCAGCCGCACAGGGGTACAGACCCAGTACTTC. Protein product: CASSRTGVQTQYF.